One T cell receptor (beta chain) is described in this entry. Data came from immunoSEQ multiplex PCR; TCRdb stores just in-frame clones and leaves some out. The sample has under 80,000 clones, roughly 94% seen once. Germline V gene sequence: CDR1 SGHKS, CDR2 YYEKEE (reference sequence). Trimming shortened V by 4 bases and J by 0 bases, and 8 bases separated the two germline ends. The CDR3 loop spans 14 amino acids. The record originates from a study of technical replicates of blood from several donors. Sequences were obtained from T cells isolated from PBMCs. The chain couples TRBV5-5 to TRBJ1-5; D unclear. The receptor comes from a human donor in good health. CDR3 amino acids: CASSLLYSNQPQHF. CDR3 sequence (DNA): TGTGCCAGCAGCCTTCTCTATAGCAATCAGCCCCAGCATTTT.